The 20 T cell receptor beta chains below were found in one sample sequenced in a study of human T cells and chemical hapten exposure. Time point denoted: patch test 2, 6 weeks after DPC sensitization. Treatment meaning: therapeutic diphenylcyclopropenone sensitization with weekly scalp DPC. TCRdb fed the RACE reads into MiXCR, producing one record per CDR3 protein. The sample includes about 95,000 distinct CDR3 sequences, 9.5% to 12% of them seen just once. Here the sequenced sample was whole blood, taken in connection with sensitization to the hapten diphenylcyclopropenone (DPC). These receptors originate from a woman aged 40 to 50 with alopecia areata. Some clones in this sample may be carry-over from other donors' samples.

This rearrangement joins TRBV20-1 to TRBJ2-3; 9 nucleotides align to TRBD2. The length of the CDR3 is 16 residues. Trimming cost V 4 bases and J 3 bases; bases outside gene matches: 11. The V gene's germline CDR1 is DFQATT and CDR2 SNEGSKA (reference sequence). In nucleotides, the CDR3 is TGCAGTGCTACTACCCCAATGCGGGGGGGGACAGATACGCAGTATTTT. Amino acid sequence: CSATTPMRGGTDTQYF.

The V gene is TRBV4-1, the J gene TRBJ1-3; no reliable D call. Germline CDR1 reads MGHRA; CDR2 reads YSYEKL. With 4 bases removed from V and 0 bases from J, the gap between germline ends came to 16 bases. The CDR3 contains 17 residues. CDR3 amino acids: CASSPSGEVTSGNTIYF. In DNA, the CDR3 is TGCGCCAGCAGCCCCAGTGGGGAAGTTACCTCTGGAAACACCATATATTTT.

This clonotype occurred a few times. The rearrangement joins TRBV27 to TRBJ2-5, with TRBD1 matching over 8 bases. V lost 6 bases, J lost 2 bases, and 2 bases stayed unmatched. Germline CDR1 MNHEY, CDR2 SMNVEV (reference sequence). The CDR3 loop spans 13 amino acids. CDR3 protein: CASSRGRQETQYF. The DNA for the CDR3 is TGTGCCAGCAGCAGGGGGCGGCAAGAGACCCAGTACTTC.

The V gene is TRBV19, the J gene TRBJ1-5; weak D call: TRBD1 (6 bases). The V gene lost 0 bases and the J gene lost 9 bases, with 15 bases spanning the gap. CDR1 and CDR2 from the germline V gene are LNHDA and SQIVND (reference sequence). This CDR3 has 15 amino acids. In DNA form, the CDR3 reads TGTGCCAGTAGTATAGATCGGGGGCCCCGGGGGCCCCAGCATTTT. Its protein is CASSIDRGPRGPQHF.

This clonotype came up many times. This chain joins TRBV7-9 and TRBJ2-1; TRBD2 matches 10 bases. CDR1 is SEHNR and CDR2 is FQNEAQ in the germline V gene (reference sequence). CDR3 length: 15 amino acids. Losses at the gene ends were 5 bases for V and 4 bases for J; bases not matched to a gene: 5. CDR3 nucleotides: TGTGCCAGCAGCCAAGGGACTAGCGCGTACAATGAGCAGTTCTTC. This codes for CASSQGTSAYNEQFF.

In DNA form, the CDR3 reads TGTGCCAGCAGATCGGGAGTAGCGGGGAGAAGTGGAGAGACCCAGTACTTC. As protein: CASRSGVAGRSGETQYF. V and J are TRBV6-1 and TRBJ2-5; 8 nucleotides match TRBD2. This CDR3 spans 17 amino acids. The germline CDR1 and CDR2 sequences are MNHNS and SASEGT. V trimming: 6 bases; J trimming: 4 bases; junction bases outside the gene matches: 16.

The V and J genes are TRBV7-6 and TRBJ2-3, with no clear D. CDR1 and CDR2 (germline): SGHVS, FNYEAQ. The CDR3 consists of 13 residues. V lost 2 bases, J lost 6 bases, and 9 bases lay in between. CDR3 sequence (DNA): TGTGCCAGCAGCTTACAGCGCCCTGATACGCAGTATTTT. It encodes CASSLQRPDTQYF.

The V gene is TRBV9, the J gene TRBJ1-1, with D possibly being TRBD1 (6 bases). The V and J ends lost 4 bases and 1 base respectively, with 14 bases between them. Germline assignment: CDR1 SGDLS and CDR2 YYNGEE. The CDR3 totals 15 residues. For the CDR3, the DNA is TGTGCCAGCAGCCCACAGGGCTGGGGGAACACTGAAGCTTTCTTT. This encodes CASSPQGWGNTEAFF.

The chain is built from TRBV28 and TRBJ2-3; 10 positions match TRBD1. The CDR3 length is 14 residues. CDR1 is MDHEN, CDR2 SYDVKM, per germline. Losses at the gene ends were 6 bases for V and 4 bases for J; bases not matched to a gene: 4. The CDR3 sequence is CASRVTGGPDTQYF. The CDR3 DNA is TGTGCCAGCAGGGTGACAGGGGGCCCAGATACGCAGTATTTT. Combining the CDR3 with reference TRBV28 and TRBJ2-3 gives the whole variable domain DVKVTQSSRYLVKRTGEKVFLECVQDMDHENMFWYRQDPGLGLRLIYFSYDVKMKEKGDIPEGYSVSREKKERFSLILESASTNQTSMYLCASRVTGGPDTQYFGPGTRLTVL.

The J gene is TRBJ2-1, the V gene TRBV5-4, with D perhaps matching TRBD2 (5 bases). V gave up 1 base and J gave up 8 bases, with 16 bases separating them. The length of the CDR3 is 15 residues. The germline CDR1 and CDR2 sequences are SGHNT and YYREEE (reference sequence). CDR3 protein: CASSLKMGGFDEQFF. Here the CDR3 DNA reads TGTGCCAGCAGCTTGAAGATGGGCGGGTTTGATGAGCAGTTCTTC.

CDR3 sequence (DNA): TGTGCCAGCAGCATGGGTTCTGGGGCCAACGTCCTGACTTTC. Protein sequence: CASSMGSGANVLTF. This chain uses TRBV9 with TRBJ2-6; D is ambiguous. The CDR3 length is 14 residues. V lost 4 bases and J 1 base, leaving 6 bases between the germline ends. Germline CDR1 SGDLS, CDR2 YYNGEE.

The gene calls are TRBV7-9 and TRBJ2-5; no clear D gene. The V gene lost 5 bases and the J gene lost 2 bases, with 18 bases spanning the gap. Germline V gene data show CDR1 as SEHNR and CDR2 as FQNEAQ (reference sequence). The CDR3 runs 16 residues. For the CDR3, the DNA is TGTGCCAGCAGCCCGACCAATGGACCGTCACAAGAGACCCAGTACTTC. Its translation: CASSPTNGPSQETQYF.

In nucleotides, the CDR3 is TGTGCAAGTCGCTTGGGAACAGGGGAAACTGAAGCTTTCTTT. Its translation is CASRLGTGETEAFF. The J gene is TRBJ1-1, the V gene TRBV12-2; TRBD1, the D gene given by the table, was not confirmed from the DNA. TRBV12-2 is a pseudogene locus. This CDR3 spans 14 amino acids.

This clonotype was recorded many times. The chain uses TRBV4-3 and TRBJ1-2; the match to TRBD1 covers 10 bases. V was pared by 4 bases and J by 5 bases, with 10 bases of the junction left unmatched. Germline-derived CDR1 and CDR2 are LGHNA and YSLEER. This CDR3 spans 16 amino acids. CDR3 amino acids: CASSRTIGQGGYGYTF. Written as DNA, the CDR3 is TGCGCCAGCAGCCGCACGATAGGACAGGGGGGATATGGCTACACCTTC.

The chain joins TRBV30 to TRBJ2-4; no firm D call. The length of the CDR3 is 11 residues. The germline gives CDR1 GTSNPN, CDR2 SVGIG (reference sequence). V was cut by 3 bases and J by 5 bases, with 5 bases left in between. CDR3 coding DNA: TGTGCCTGGAGAGAGGAAAACATTCAGTACTTC. Translated, it gives CAWREENIQYF.

This clonotype was observed many times. J is TRBJ2-5 and V is TRBV20-1; 10 bases are a match to TRBD2. V trimming: 2 bases; J trimming: 5 bases; junction bases outside the gene matches: 14. CDR1 is DFQATT, CDR2 SNEGSKA, per germline (reference sequence). The CDR3 spans 17 residues. CDR3 protein: CSARPTLLSGGAETQYF. DNA for the CDR3: TGCAGTGCTAGACCAACCCTGCTAAGCGGGGGGGCCGAGACCCAGTACTTC.

This clonotype was seen only a few times. This chain connects TRBV6-1 to TRBJ2-7, with TRBD2 matching over 12 bases. CDR1 MNHNS and CDR2 SASEGT come from the germline V gene. The CDR3 is made up of 14 amino acids. V was pared by 7 bases and J by 3 bases, with 4 bases of the junction left unmatched. For the CDR3, the DNA is TGTGCCAGCATCCGGACTAGCGGGGTCTACGAGCAGTACTTC. It encodes CASIRTSGVYEQYF.

This clonotype was counted at least ten times. This chain joins TRBV10-3 and TRBJ2-3; 9 positions agree with TRBD2. After removal of 2 bases from V and 4 bases from J, the junction contained 7 bases not matched to a gene. This CDR3 spans 16 amino acids. Germline lookup yields CDR1 ENHRY and CDR2 SYGVKD. Written as DNA, the CDR3 is TGTGCCATCAGTGAGGCCCAGCGGGGGGCCCCAGATACGCAGTATTTT. It is translated as CAISEAQRGAPDTQYF.

This chain joins TRBV20-1 and TRBJ2-1; TRBD1 aligns across 7 bases. The J segment lost 3 bases and the V segment lost 5 bases, leaving 10 bases of the junction unmatched. Germline V gene sequence: CDR1 DFQATT, CDR2 SNEGSKA (reference sequence). The CDR3 spans 15 residues. CDR3 in amino acids: CSAPKLRTGYNEQFF. The CDR3 coding sequence is TGCAGTGCTCCCAAGCTAAGGACAGGCTACAATGAGCAGTTCTTC.

This clonotype occurred a few times. J is TRBJ2-7 and V is TRBV6-6; D perhaps matches TRBD2 (6 bases). Germline V gene data show CDR1 as MNHNY and CDR2 as SVGAGI (reference sequence). This CDR3 contains 11 residues. V was cut by 7 bases and J by 7 bases, with 11 bases left in between. CDR3 bases: TGTGCCAGCACGGTCGGGGGTGAGCAGTACTTC. It translates to CASTVGGEQYF.